The 20 T cell receptor beta chains listed next were all sequenced from one sample in a study of T cell repertoires in cytomegalovirus infection. Each CDR3 protein gets one entry after TCRdb re-called the reads with MiXCR. The sample contains nearly 450,000 distinct CDR3 sequences, approximately 31% of which appear only once. The sample was PBMCs. These receptors were collected from a human donor in good health (CMV status not recorded). Some clones in this sample may be carry-over from other donors' samples.

The V and J genes are TRBV15 and TRBJ2-7; D possibly uses TRBD1 or TRBD2 (5 bases each). V was pared by 0 bases and J by 6 bases, with 12 bases between. Germline V lookup: CDR1 LNHNV, CDR2 YYDKDF (reference sequence). This CDR3 comprises 14 residues. The CDR3 loop reads CATSRDNVGTEQYF. CDR3 sequence (DNA): TGTGCCACCAGCAGAGATAATGTGGGGACCGAGCAGTACTTC.

This clonotype was seen only a few times. The chain recombines TRBV10-3 with TRBJ1-2; D not certain. Trimming removed 4 bases at V and 2 bases at J, with 8 bases between. The germline V gene encodes CDR1 ENHRY and CDR2 SYGVKD. The CDR3 covers 13 residues. CDR3 loop: CAISGGPNYGYTF. As DNA, the CDR3 is TGTGCCATCAGTGGGGGTCCCAACTATGGCTACACCTTC.

The chain has TRBV10-3 and TRBJ1-5, with D hard to call. V dropped 2 bases and J dropped 7 bases, with 9 bases sitting between them. This CDR3 is 13 amino acids long. Germline-derived CDR1 and CDR2 are ENHRY and SYGVKD. The CDR3 spells CAISEAGPQPQHF. The CDR3 coding sequence is TGTGCCATCAGTGAGGCAGGACCCCAGCCCCAGCATTTT.

This clonotype was detected only once. This chain connects TRBV5-6 to TRBJ1-5; unclear D gene. The germline CDR1 and CDR2 sequences are SGHDT and YYEEEE. V was clipped by 4 bases and J by 7 bases, with 18 bases between them. The CDR3 loop spans 15 amino acids. The CDR3 sequence: CASSHSVGRGQPQHF. The CDR3 DNA reads as TGTGCCAGCAGCCACTCGGTGGGCCGAGGGCAGCCCCAGCATTTT.

This clonotype came up a few times. The chain is built from TRBV19 and TRBJ2-7; 7 bases map to TRBD1. After removal of 5 bases from V and 6 bases from J, the junction contained 10 bases not matched to a gene. Germline V gene lookup returns CDR1 LNHDA and CDR2 SQIVND (reference sequence). The CDR3 has 14 amino acids. CDR3 in amino acids: CASSSRQGSGEQYF. In DNA, the CDR3 is TGTGCCAGTAGTTCAAGACAGGGAAGTGGCGAGCAGTACTTC.

This clonotype has only a few counts. The chain uses TRBV12-3 or TRBV12-4 and TRBJ1-2; perhaps TRBD1 as D (5 bases). The V and J ends lost 3 bases and 6 bases respectively, with 14 bases between them. There are 14 residues in the CDR3. CDR3 nucleotides: TGTGCCAGCAGTTTGGGCGGATCGGGGGATGGCTACACCTTC. As protein: CASSLGGSGDGYTF.

Ten or more counts support this clonotype. The chain is built from TRBV7-8 and TRBJ2-3; D not resolved. The ends were cut back, 1 base at V and 2 bases at J, with 10 bases in the middle. Germline values: CDR1 SGHVS, CDR2 FQNEAQ. This CDR3 has 15 amino acids. This chain's CDR3 is CASSLVSFYTDTQYF. The CDR3 coding sequence is TGTGCCAGCAGCTTAGTCAGCTTTTACACAGATACGCAGTATTTT.

The gene calls are TRBV19 and TRBJ1-4; D perhaps matches TRBD1 (5 bases). V was pared by 9 bases and J by 5 bases, with 19 bases between. Germline lookup yields CDR1 LNHDA and CDR2 SQIVND (reference sequence). This CDR3 spans 15 amino acids. CDR3 sequence: CASSPMGRENEKLFF. CDR3 in DNA: TGTGCCAGCTCCCCTATGGGCAGGGAGAATGAAAAACTGTTTTTT.

This chain joins TRBV24-1 and TRBJ2-2, with TRBD1 as a possible D gene (7 bases). V dropped 7 bases and J dropped 6 bases, with 14 bases sitting between them. The CDR3 contains 14 residues. CDR1 and CDR2 from the germline V gene are KGHDR and SFDVKD. The CDR3 loop reads CATRGQEGAGELFF. The CDR3 nucleotides are TGTGCCACCAGAGGACAGGAGGGGGCCGGGGAGCTGTTTTTT.

The chain links TRBV2 to TRBJ1-2; D unresolved. CDR3 size: 13 residues. V was shortened by 4 bases and J by 8 bases, with 14 bases between the two germline ends. CDR1 and CDR2 from the germline V gene are SNHLY and FYNNEI. The CDR3 is CASSGEGRHGYTF. For the CDR3, the DNA is TGTGCCAGCAGTGGGGAGGGAAGGCACGGCTACACCTTC.

The chain recombines TRBV14 with TRBJ1-5, with 7 bases matching TRBD1. Germline trimming cut 0 bases from V and 0 bases from J; bases unmatched to any gene: 17. The CDR3 contains 21 residues. The germline V gene has CDR1 SGHDN and CDR2 FVKESK. CDR3 residues: CASSQEKRRGPPHSSNQPQHF. CDR3 sequence (DNA): TGTGCCAGCAGCCAAGAGAAACGGAGGGGGCCGCCCCATAGTAGCAATCAGCCCCAGCATTTT.

The V and J genes are TRBV7-6 and TRBJ2-1, with a weak D call TRBD1 (5 bases). Germline CDR1 and CDR2: SGHVS and FNYEAQ. The V end lost 2 bases, the J end lost 0 bases, and 17 bases lay between the germline ends. The CDR3 length is 18 residues. The CDR3 nucleotides are TGTGCCAGCAGCTTATGGGCGCTCAGGGCGAGCTCCTACAATGAGCAGTTCTTC. Translating gives CASSLWALRASSYNEQFF.

This clonotype was observed a handful of times. The chain links TRBV5-5 to TRBJ2-2, with 8 nucleotides matching TRBD2. The germline V gene encodes CDR1 SGHKS and CDR2 YYEKEE (reference sequence). CDR3 length: 16 amino acids. J gave up 0 bases and V 4 bases, and 5 bases lay outside the gene matches. CDR3 in DNA: TGTGCCAGCAGCGTCATTAGCGGGACGAACACCGGGGAGCTGTTTTTT. This gives the protein CASSVISGTNTGELFF.

This clonotype was found a few times. The rearrangement joins TRBV6-1 to TRBJ2-6; D not resolved. The germline V gene encodes CDR1 MNHNS and CDR2 SASEGT. The CDR3 runs 19 residues. V lost 5 bases and J lost 0, with 20 bases in between. As DNA, the CDR3 is TGTGCCAGCAGTATGACTGGGCTCGCGCATAACTCTGGGGCCAACGTCCTGACTTTC. This translates into CASSMTGLAHNSGANVLTF.

As concerns this clonotype: A junction boundary mismatches the germline segment, possibly from a read error. The chain recombines TRBV12-3 or TRBV12-4 with TRBJ2-5, with D possibly matching TRBD1 (5 bases). The CDR3 is made up of 16 amino acids. The CDR3 sequence is CSSSFYGQENLGTQYF. As DNA, the CDR3 is TGTTCCAGCAGTTTTTACGGACAAGAAAATTTAGGGACCCAGTACTTC.

The chain employs TRBV10-3 and TRBJ1-1; D not resolved. Trimming took off 2 bases at V and 5 bases at J, with 6 bases between the two ends. This CDR3 contains 12 residues. CDR1 is ENHRY, CDR2 SYGVKD, per germline. CDR3 DNA: TGTGCCATCAGTGAGACAGAAACTGAAGCTTTCTTT. This sequence encodes CAISETETEAFF.

The CDR3 DNA reads TGCAGCGTTCCAGGGTCTCTAAACTATGGCTACACCTTC. It yields the protein CSVPGSLNYGYTF. The rearrangement joins TRBV29-1 to TRBJ1-2; tentative D call: TRBD1 (5 bases). Trimming took off 5 bases at V and 2 bases at J, with 12 bases between the two ends. Germline V gives CDR1 SQVTM, CDR2 ANQGSEA. The length of the CDR3 is 13 residues.

DNA for the CDR3: TGTGCCAGCACCCAAGGCGGCATCGAGGGGTACGAGCAGTACTTC. It specifies CASTQGGIEGYEQYF. V and J are TRBV2 and TRBJ2-7; possibly TRBD1 or TRBD2 for D (5 bases each). This CDR3 region has 15 residues. V was cut by 7 bases and J by 4 bases, with 20 bases left in between. Germline lookup yields CDR1 SNHLY and CDR2 FYNNEI.

The chain links TRBV7-9 to TRBJ2-7, with D perhaps given as TRBD1 or TRBD2 (5 bases each). Between the trimmed V and J ends, which lost 5 bases and 7 bases, there was a span of 12 bases. Germline V CDR1 and CDR2: SEHNR, FQNEAQ (reference sequence). The CDR3 runs to 12 residues. The CDR3 loop is CASSRGTREQYF. For the CDR3, the DNA is TGTGCCAGCAGCCGTGGGACGAGGGAGCAGTACTTC.

This clonotype occurred a few times. The chain is built from TRBV20-1 and TRBJ2-5; a possible D gene is TRBD1 (5 bases). V gave up 7 bases and J gave up 2 bases, with 14 bases separating them. CDR1 DFQATT and CDR2 SNEGSKA come from the germline V gene (reference sequence). The CDR3 spans 13 residues. The CDR3 protein is CSGDRQTQETQYF. The CDR3 nucleotides read TGCAGTGGTGATCGACAGACTCAAGAGACCCAGTACTTC.